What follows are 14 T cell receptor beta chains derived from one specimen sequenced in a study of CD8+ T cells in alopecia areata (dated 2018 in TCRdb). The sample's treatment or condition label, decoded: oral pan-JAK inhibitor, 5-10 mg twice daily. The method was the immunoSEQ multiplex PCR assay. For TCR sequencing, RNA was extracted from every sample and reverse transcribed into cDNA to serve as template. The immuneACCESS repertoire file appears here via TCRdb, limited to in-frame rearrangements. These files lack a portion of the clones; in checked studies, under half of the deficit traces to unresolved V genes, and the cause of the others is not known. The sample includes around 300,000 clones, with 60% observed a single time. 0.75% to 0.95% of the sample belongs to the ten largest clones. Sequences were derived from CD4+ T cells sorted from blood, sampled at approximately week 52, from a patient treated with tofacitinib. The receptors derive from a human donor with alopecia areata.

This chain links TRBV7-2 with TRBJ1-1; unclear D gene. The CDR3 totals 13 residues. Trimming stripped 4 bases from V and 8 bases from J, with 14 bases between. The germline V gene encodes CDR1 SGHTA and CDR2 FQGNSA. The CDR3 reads CASSSFRGAEAFF. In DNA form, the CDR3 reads TGTGCCAGCAGCTCCTTCCGGGGAGCCGAAGCTTTCTTT.

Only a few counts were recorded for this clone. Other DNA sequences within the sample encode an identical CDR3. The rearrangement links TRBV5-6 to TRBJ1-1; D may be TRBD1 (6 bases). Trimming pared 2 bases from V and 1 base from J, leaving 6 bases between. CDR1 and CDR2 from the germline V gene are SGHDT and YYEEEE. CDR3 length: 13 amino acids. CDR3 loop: CASSLQGNTEAFF. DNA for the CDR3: TGTGCCAGCAGCTTACAGGGGAACACTGAAGCTTTCTTT.

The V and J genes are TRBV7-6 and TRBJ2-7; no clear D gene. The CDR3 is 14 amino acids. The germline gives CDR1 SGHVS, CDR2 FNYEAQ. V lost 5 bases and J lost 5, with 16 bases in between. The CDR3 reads CASSPVELIDEQYF. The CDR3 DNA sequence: TGTGCCAGCAGCCCCGTGGAACTTATCGACGAGCAGTACTTC.

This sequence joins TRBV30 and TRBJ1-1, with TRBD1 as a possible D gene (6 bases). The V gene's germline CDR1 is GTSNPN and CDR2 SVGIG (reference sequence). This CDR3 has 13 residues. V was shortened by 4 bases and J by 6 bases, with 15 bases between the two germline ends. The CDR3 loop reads CAWTSQGVPEAFF. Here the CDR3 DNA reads TGTGCCTGGACCTCACAGGGCGTCCCTGAAGCTTTCTTT.

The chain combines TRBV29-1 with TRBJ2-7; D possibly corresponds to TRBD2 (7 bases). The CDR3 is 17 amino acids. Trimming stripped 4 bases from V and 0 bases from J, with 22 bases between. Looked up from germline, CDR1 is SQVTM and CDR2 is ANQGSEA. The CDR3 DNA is TGCAGCGTTGGGGGGCTCGCGGGGCGGGGGCCCTCCTACGAGCAGTACTTC. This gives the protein CSVGGLAGRGPSYEQYF.

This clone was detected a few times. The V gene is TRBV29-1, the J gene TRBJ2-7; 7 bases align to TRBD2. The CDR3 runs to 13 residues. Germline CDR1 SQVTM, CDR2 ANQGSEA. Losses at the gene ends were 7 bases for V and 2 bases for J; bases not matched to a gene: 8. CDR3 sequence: CSALGGGPYEQYF. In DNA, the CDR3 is TGCAGCGCGCTCGGGGGAGGGCCCTACGAGCAGTACTTC.

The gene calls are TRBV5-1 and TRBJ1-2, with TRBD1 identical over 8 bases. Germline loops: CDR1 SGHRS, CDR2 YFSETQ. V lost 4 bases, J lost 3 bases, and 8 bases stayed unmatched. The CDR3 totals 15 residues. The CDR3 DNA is TGCGCCAGCAGCCCCTGGGACAGGCGAGACTATGGCTACACCTTC. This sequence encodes CASSPWDRRDYGYTF.

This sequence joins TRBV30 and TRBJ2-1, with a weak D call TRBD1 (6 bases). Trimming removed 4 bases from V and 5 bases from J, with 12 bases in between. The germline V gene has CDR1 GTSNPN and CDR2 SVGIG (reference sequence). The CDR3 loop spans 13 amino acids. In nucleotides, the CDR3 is TGTGCCTGGATGTGGGGGCGGAACAATGAGCAGTTCTTC. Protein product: CAWMWGRNNEQFF.

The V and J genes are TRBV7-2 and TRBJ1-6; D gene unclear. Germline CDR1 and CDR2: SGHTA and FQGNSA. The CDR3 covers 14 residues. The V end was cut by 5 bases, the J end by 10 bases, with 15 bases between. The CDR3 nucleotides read TGTGCCAGCAGCCTATCCTGGACTGGGTCACCCCTCCACTTT. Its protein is CASSLSWTGSPLHF.

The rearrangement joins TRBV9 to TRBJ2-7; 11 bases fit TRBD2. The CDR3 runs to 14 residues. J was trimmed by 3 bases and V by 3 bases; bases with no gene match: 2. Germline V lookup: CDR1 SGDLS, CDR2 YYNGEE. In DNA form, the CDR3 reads TGTGCCAGCAGCGCTAGCGGGGGGTTCTACGAGCAGTACTTC. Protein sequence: CASSASGGFYEQYF.

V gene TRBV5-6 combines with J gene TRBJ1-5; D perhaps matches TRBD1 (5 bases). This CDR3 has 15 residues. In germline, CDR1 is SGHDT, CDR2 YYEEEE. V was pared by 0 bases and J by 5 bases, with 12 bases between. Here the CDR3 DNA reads TGTGCCAGCAGCTTGGCCAGGGCAGGGCATCAGCCCCAGCATTTT. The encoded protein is CASSLARAGHQPQHF.

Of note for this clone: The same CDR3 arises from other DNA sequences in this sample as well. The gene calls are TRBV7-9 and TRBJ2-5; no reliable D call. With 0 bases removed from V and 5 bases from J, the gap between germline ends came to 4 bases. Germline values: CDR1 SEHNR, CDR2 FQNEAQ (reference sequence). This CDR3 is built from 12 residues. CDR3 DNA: TGTGCCAGCAGCTTAGCGGGGGAGACCCAGTACTTC. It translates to CASSLAGETQYF.

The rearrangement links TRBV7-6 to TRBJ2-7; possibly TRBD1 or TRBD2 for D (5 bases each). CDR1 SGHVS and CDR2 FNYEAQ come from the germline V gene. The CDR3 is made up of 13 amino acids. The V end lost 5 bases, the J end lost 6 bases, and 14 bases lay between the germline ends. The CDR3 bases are TGTGCCAGCAGCCCCGGGACGCTAAGCGAGCAGTACTTC. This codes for CASSPGTLSEQYF.

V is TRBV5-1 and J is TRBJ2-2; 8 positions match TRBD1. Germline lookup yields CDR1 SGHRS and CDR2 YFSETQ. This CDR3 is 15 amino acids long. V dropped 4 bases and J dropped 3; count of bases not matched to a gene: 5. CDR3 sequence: CASSRTGIDTGELFF. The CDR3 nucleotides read TGCGCCAGCAGCCGGACAGGGATCGACACCGGGGAGCTGTTTTTT.